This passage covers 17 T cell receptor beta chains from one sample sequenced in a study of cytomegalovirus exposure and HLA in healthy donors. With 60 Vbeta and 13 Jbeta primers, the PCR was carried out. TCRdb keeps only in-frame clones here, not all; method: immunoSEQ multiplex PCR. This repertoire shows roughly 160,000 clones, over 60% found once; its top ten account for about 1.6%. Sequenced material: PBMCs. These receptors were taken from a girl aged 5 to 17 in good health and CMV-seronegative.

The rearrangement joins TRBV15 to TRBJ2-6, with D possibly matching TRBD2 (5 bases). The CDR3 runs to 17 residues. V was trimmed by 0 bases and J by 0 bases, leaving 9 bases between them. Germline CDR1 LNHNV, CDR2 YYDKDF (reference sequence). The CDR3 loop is CATSREHDYSGANVLTF. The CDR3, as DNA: TGTGCCACCAGCAGAGAACACGACTACTCTGGGGCCAACGTCCTGACTTTC. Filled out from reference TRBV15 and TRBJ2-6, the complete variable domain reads DAMVIQNPRYQVTQFGKPVTLSCSQTLNHNVMYWYQQKSSQAPKLLFHYYDKDFNNEADTPDNFQSRRPNTSFCFLDIRSPGLGDTAMYLCATSREHDYSGANVLTFGAGSRLTVL.

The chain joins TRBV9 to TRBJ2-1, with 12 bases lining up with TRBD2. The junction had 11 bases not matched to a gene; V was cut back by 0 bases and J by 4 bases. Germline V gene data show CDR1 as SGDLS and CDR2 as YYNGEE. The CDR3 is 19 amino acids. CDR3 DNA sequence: TGTGCCAGCAGCGTAGCCCCTAGCGGGGGGGCCCTACTATACAATGAGCAGTTCTTC. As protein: CASSVAPSGGALLYNEQFF.

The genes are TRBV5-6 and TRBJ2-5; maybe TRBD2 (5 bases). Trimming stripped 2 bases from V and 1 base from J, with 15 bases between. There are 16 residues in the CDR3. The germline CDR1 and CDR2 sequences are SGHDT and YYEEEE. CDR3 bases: TGTGCCAGCAGCTTTAAGACTATTCGGTCCCAAGAGACCCAGTACTTC. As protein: CASSFKTIRSQETQYF.

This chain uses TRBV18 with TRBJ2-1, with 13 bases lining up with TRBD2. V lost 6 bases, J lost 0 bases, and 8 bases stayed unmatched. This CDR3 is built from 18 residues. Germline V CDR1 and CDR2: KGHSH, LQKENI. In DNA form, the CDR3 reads TGTGCCAGCTCTTCGGGACTAGCGGGGTGGAGCTCCTACAATGAGCAGTTCTTC. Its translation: CASSSGLAGWSSYNEQFF.

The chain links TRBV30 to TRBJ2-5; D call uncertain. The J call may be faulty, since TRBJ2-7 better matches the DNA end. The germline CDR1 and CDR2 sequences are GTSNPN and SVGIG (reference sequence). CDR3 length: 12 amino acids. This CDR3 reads CAWSLQTPEQYF. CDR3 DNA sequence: TGTGCCTGGAGTTTACAGACGCCCGAGCAGTACTTC.

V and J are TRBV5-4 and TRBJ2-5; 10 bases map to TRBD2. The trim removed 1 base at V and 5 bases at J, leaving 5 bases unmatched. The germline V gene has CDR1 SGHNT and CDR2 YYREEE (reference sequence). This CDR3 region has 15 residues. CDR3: CASSLRGTSEETQYF. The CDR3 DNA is TGTGCCAGCAGCTTGAGGGGGACTAGCGAGGAGACCCAGTACTTC.

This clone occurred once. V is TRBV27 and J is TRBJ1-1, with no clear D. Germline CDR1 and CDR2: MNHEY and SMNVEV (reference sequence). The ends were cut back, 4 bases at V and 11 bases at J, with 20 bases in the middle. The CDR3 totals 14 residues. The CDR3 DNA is TGTGCCAGCAGTTCGAATCGGCGGGGTAGAGGGGCTTTCTTT. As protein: CASSSNRRGRGAFF.

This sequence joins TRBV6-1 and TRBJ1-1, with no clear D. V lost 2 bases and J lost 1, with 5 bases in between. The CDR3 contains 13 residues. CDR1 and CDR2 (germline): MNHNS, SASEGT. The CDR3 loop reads CASSELRNTEAFF. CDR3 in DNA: TGTGCCAGCAGTGAACTCCGGAACACTGAAGCTTTCTTT.

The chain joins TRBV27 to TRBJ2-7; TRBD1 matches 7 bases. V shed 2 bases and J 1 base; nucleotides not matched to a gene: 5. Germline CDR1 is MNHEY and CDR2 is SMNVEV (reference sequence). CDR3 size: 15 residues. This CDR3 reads CASSLHGTESYEQYF. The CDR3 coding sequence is TGTGCCAGCAGTTTACACGGGACAGAATCCTACGAGCAGTACTTC.

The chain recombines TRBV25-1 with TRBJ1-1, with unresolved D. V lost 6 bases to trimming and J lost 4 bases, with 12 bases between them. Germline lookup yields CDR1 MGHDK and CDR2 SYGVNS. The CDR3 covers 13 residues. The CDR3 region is CASRQKISTEAFF. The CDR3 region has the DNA TGTGCCAGCAGGCAGAAGATCAGCACTGAAGCTTTCTTT.

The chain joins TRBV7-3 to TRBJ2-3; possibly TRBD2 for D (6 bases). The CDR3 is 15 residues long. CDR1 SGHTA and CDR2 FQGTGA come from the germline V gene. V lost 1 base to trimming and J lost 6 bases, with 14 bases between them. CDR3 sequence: CASSLRGAGRDTQYF. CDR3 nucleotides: TGTGCCAGCAGCTTAAGAGGGGCGGGGCGGGATACGCAGTATTTT.

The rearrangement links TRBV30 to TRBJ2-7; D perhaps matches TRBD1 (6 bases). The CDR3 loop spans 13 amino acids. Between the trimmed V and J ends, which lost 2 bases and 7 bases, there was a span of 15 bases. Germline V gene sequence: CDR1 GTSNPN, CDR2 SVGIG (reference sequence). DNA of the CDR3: TGTGCCTGGAGTACCCCCGGCAGGGGAGAGCAGTACTTC. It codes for CAWSTPGRGEQYF.

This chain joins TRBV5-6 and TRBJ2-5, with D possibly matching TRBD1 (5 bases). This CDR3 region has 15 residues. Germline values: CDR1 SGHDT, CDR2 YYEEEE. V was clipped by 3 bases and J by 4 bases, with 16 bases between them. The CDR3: CASSSLDTDSETQYF. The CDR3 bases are TGTGCCAGCAGCTCATTGGACACAGACTCAGAGACCCAGTACTTC. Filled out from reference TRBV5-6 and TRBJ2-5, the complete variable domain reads DAGVTQSPTHLIKTRGQQVTLRCSPKSGHDTVSWYQQALGQGPQFIFQYYEEEERQRGNFPDRFSGHQFPNYSSELNVNALLLGDSALYLCASSSLDTDSETQYFGPGTRLLVL.

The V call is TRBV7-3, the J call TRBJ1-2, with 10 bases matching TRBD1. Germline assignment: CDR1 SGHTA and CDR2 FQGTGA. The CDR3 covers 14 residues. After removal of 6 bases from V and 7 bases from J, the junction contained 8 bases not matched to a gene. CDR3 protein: CASSPGQGLGGYTF. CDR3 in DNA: TGTGCCAGCAGTCCGGGACAGGGGTTGGGTGGCTACACCTTC.

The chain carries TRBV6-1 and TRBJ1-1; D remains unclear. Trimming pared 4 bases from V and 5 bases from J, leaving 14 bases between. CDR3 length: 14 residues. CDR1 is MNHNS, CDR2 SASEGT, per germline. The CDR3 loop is CASSGREGGTEAFF. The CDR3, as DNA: TGTGCCAGCAGTGGGCGGGAGGGAGGTACTGAAGCTTTCTTT.

The CDR3 loop reads CASSVETFEAQYF. The DNA for the CDR3 is TGTGCCAGCAGCGTGGAAACTTTTGAGGCCCAGTACTTC. V and J are TRBV6-1 and TRBJ2-5; D not resolved. Per germline, CDR1 MNHNS and CDR2 SASEGT. Trimming removed 6 bases from V and 9 bases from J, with 17 bases in between. The CDR3 has 13 residues.

DNA of the CDR3: TGCGCCAGCAGCCAACCCAGAAATAGCAATCAGCCCCAGCATTTT. Amino acid sequence: CASSQPRNSNQPQHF. J is TRBJ1-5 and V is TRBV4-1; no clear D gene. Trimming pared 2 bases from V and 0 bases from J, leaving 8 bases between. This CDR3 has 15 amino acids. CDR1 and CDR2 from the germline V gene are MGHRA and YSYEKL.